This T cell receptor (beta chain) derives from a study of long-term antiretroviral therapy in people with HIV. Points from the study as a whole: No data on ART adherence, viral resistance or therapy changes.

V dropped 1 base and J dropped 10; count of bases not matched to a gene: 13. This CDR3 region has 17 residues. CDR1 is SGHRS, CDR2 YFSETQ, per germline. It was version v3.0 of the immunoSEQ assay that was run at survey level. Produced via immunoSEQ multiplex PCR; TCRdb's table is partial and in-frame only. The sample consists of tens of thousands of clones, over 90% of them appearing once. Of note for this clone: Its antigen is unidentified.

This sequence was found in a woman in her thirties or forties with HIV. The chain has TRBV5-1 and TRBJ2-1; TRBD2 agrees at 11 bases. The sample was unsorted PBMCs, taken 7.6 years after starting antiretroviral therapy. The CDR3 here is CASSLTPLAGGRGEQFF. As DNA, the CDR3 is TGCGCCAGCAGCTTGACCCCTCTAGCGGGGGGCCGAGGGGAGCAGTTCTTC.